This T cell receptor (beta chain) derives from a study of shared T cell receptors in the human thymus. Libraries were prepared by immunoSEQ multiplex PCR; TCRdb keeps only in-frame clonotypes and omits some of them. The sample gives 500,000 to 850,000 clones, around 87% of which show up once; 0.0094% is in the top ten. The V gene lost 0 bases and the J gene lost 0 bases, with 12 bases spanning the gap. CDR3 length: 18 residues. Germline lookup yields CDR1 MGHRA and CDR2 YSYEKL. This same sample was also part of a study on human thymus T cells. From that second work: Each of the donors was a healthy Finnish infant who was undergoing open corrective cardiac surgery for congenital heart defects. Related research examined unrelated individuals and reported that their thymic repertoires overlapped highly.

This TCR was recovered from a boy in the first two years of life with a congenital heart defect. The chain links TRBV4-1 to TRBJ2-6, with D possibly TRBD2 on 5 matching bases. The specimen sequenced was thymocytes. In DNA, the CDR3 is TGCGCCAGCAGCCAAGATCGGAGGCCGTACTCTGGGGCCAACGTCCTGACTTTC. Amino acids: CASSQDRRPYSGANVLTF.